The text below deals with one T cell receptor beta chain. Its specificity is unknown. Patients had blood sampled at baseline and again on cycle 4 day 1 and cycle 7 day 1. Germline V gives CDR1 SGHVS, CDR2 FQNEAQ. The CDR3 spans 12 residues. Deletions cut 5 bases from V and 4 bases from J, with 9 bases between. The data were taken from a study of OX40 agonist ivuxolimab in advanced cancers. Across the whole study: The study gave patients intravenous ivuxolimab at 0.01 to 10 mg/kg every 2 weeks. At roughly 83% male, the cohort had a mean age of about 60 years, ranging from 23 to 79.

Study-level points and caveats: In the 0.1 to 3.0 mg/kg range, CD4+ and CD8+ blood T cells had expanded clonally by week 6.

Clones were sequenced by immunoSEQ multiplex PCR, and TCRdb holds only the in-frame ones, with some missing. The sample lists about 80,000 clones, about 90% occurring once. The sample was CD4+ or CD8+ T cells sorted from blood, taken in a trial of the OX40 agonist ivuxolimab. This chain joins TRBV7-8 and TRBJ2-7; D is perhaps TRBD2 (5 bases). The TCR sequence derives from an adult with an advanced solid tumor such as melanoma, head and neck, liver or kidney cancer. The CDR3 nucleotides read TGTGCCAGCAGCATGGACTTATACGAGCAGTACTTC. Residues: CASSMDLYEQYF.